The 7 T cell receptor beta chains below all came from one sample that was sequenced in a study of T-cell reconstitution after alpha-beta-depleted transplantation in children (dated by TCRdb to about 2016). The treatment or condition tag for this specimen amounts to: allogeneic hematopoietic cell transplantation with graft depleted of TCRalphabeta T cells and CD19 B cells. The library was built by means of PCR. This sample was sequenced with an Illumina HiSeq 2500. TCR libraries were prepared with molecular barcoding, using unique molecular identifiers to normalize TCRbeta repertoire quantification. TCRdb passed the public sequencing reads through fastp at Q25 and MiXCR, retaining productive beta sequences. Identical CDR3 proteins give one entry, which carries the most common genes and DNA. This sample holds hundreds of thousands of distinct CDR3 sequences; 13% were observed only once. Around 2% of the sample comes from the top ten.

Material: PBMCs, mostly from graft donor cells, obtained 360 days after TCRalphabeta/CD19-depleted stem cell transplant. The origin of the receptors is a male patient younger than 18 who had a stem cell transplant for acute myeloid leukemia, so the T cells may come from the graft donor.

The chain is built from TRBV5-1 and TRBJ2-5; 12 bases line up with TRBD2. Unmatched junction bases numbered 12, after V lost 4 bases and J lost 5 bases. The length of the CDR3 is 17 residues. The germline gives CDR1 SGHRS, CDR2 YFSETQ. The CDR3 region is CASSPRLAGVLGETQYF. In DNA, the CDR3 is TGCGCCAGCAGCCCTCGACTAGCGGGAGTGTTGGGGGAGACCCAGTACTTC.

Ten or more counts support this clonotype. This chain uses TRBV29-1 with TRBJ2-3, with D uncertain. Trimming took off 4 bases at V and 7 bases at J, with 15 bases between the two ends. Germline V CDR1 and CDR2: SQVTM, ANQGSEA. The CDR3 loop spans 13 amino acids. CDR3 loop: CSVGDGPSNTQYF. CDR3 DNA: TGCAGCGTTGGAGACGGGCCTTCTAATACGCAGTATTTT.

This clonotype was found a few times. The V gene is TRBV27, the J gene TRBJ1-1; no clear D gene. Germline values: CDR1 MNHEY, CDR2 SMNVEV (reference sequence). The germline V and J ends were trimmed by 0 bases and 3 bases, with 17 bases remaining between them. This CDR3 region has 17 residues. This chain's CDR3 is CASSLSAGHQPYTEAFF. DNA of the CDR3: TGTGCCAGCAGTTTATCGGCAGGCCATCAACCGTACACTGAAGCTTTCTTT.

This clonotype came up many times. J is TRBJ2-1 and V is TRBV4-3; the D is unclear. Germline V gives CDR1 LGHNA, CDR2 YSLEER. Between the trimmed V and J ends, which lost 0 bases and 7 bases, there was a span of 7 bases. The CDR3 has 13 residues. CDR3 bases: TGCGCCAGCAGCCAAGATCCGGGTAATGAGCAGTTCTTC. Protein sequence: CASSQDPGNEQFF.

The chain joins TRBV20-1 to TRBJ1-2; TRBD1 is a possible D gene (5 bases). Germline V gene lookup returns CDR1 DFQATT and CDR2 SNEGSKA (reference sequence). The CDR3 runs 13 residues. Trimming took 3 bases from V and 4 from J, leaving 12 bases between them. The CDR3: CSARASDSYGYTF. In DNA form, the CDR3 reads TGCAGTGCTAGGGCATCAGACAGCTATGGCTACACCTTC.

This chain joins TRBV2 and TRBJ2-1, with D unresolved. Trimming stripped 7 bases from V and 7 bases from J, with 23 bases between. There are 16 residues in the CDR3. Germline V gene sequence: CDR1 SNHLY, CDR2 FYNNEI. CDR3: CASISRIALIGNEQFF. CDR3 in DNA: TGTGCCAGCATCTCCCGAATAGCCCTCATTGGGAATGAGCAGTTCTTC.

This clonotype was detected only a few times. V gene TRBV9 combines with J gene TRBJ2-1, with D hard to call. Germline lookup yields CDR1 SGDLS and CDR2 YYNGEE. This CDR3 is built from 14 residues. Trimming removed 0 bases from V and 2 bases from J, with 6 bases in between. The CDR3 loop reads CASSVEPAYNEQFF. CDR3 in DNA: TGTGCCAGCAGCGTAGAACCCGCCTACAATGAGCAGTTCTTC.